The rows below give T cell receptor beta chains drawn from one sample of a study of siplizumab effects on memory and regulatory T cells. The method was immunoSEQ multiplex PCR; TCRdb's version includes in-frame clones alone and lacks a portion of them. The sample has some 100,000 clones, roughly 95% seen once. Sequenced: non-Treg CD4+ T cells sorted from blood. Receptor source: a human donor in good health. Both conserved end residues are part of each CDR3. Fields, in order: V gene, J gene, CDR3 length, D gene, CDR3 protein. A D gene is named only where the DNA matches it firmly.

V: TRBV5-6; J: TRBJ1-2; length: 11; D: .; CDR3: CASSLDGGYTF
V: TRBV9; J: TRBJ2-4; length: 14; D: TRBD1; CDR3: CASSVGQGKNIQYF
V: TRBV7-2; J: TRBJ2-1; length: 16; D: TRBD2; CDR3: CASSLTSGGSYNEQFF
V: TRBV5-1; J: TRBJ1-1; length: 15; D: .; CDR3: CASSFSSRGNTEAFF
V: TRBV7-8; J: TRBJ2-7; length: 15; D: .; CDR3: CASSSTRVGMDEQYF
V: TRBV11-3; J: TRBJ2-1; length: 12; D: TRBD1; CDR3: CASSQRTGEQFF
V: TRBV4-1; J: TRBJ2-2; length: 15; D: TRBD1; CDR3: CASSKQGRNTGELFF
V: TRBV9; J: TRBJ2-6; length: 17; D: .; CDR3: CASSVVSPQSGANVLTF
V: TRBV5-1; J: TRBJ1-1; length: 13; D: .; CDR3: CASSLAWGTEAFF
V: TRBV19; J: TRBJ1-5; length: 15; D: .; CDR3: CASSDTAIGGQPQHF
V: TRBV18; J: TRBJ2-7; length: 14; D: .; CDR3: CASSTVVGSYEQYF
V: TRBV11-2; J: TRBJ1-2; length: 18; D: .; CDR3: CASSLAGRVAQVNYGYTF
V: TRBV5-5; J: TRBJ1-1; length: 13; D: .; CDR3: CASSLPGGAEAFF
V: TRBV5-4; J: TRBJ1-2; length: 14; D: TRBD1; CDR3: CASSRPGTGGNDTF
V: TRBV6-6; J: TRBJ1-1; length: 14; D: .; CDR3: CASSYQGKNTEAFF
V: TRBV5-4; J: TRBJ2-1; length: 17; D: TRBD2; CDR3: CASSLGRGGLSYNEQFF
V: TRBV5-4; J: TRBJ1-4; length: 15; D: TRBD1; CDR3: CASSSQGDGAKKLFF
V: TRBV28; J: TRBJ2-3; length: 14; D: TRBD2; CDR3: CASSTGTSGGAPYF
V: TRBV10-2; J: TRBJ2-3; length: 15; D: .; CDR3: CASKIPQGLTDTQYF
V: TRBV23-1; J: TRBJ2-7; length: 19; D: .; CDR3: CASSQFPRGPGREDYEQYF
V: TRBV18; J: TRBJ2-3; length: 17; D: TRBD2; CDR3: CASSPPGLAGGTDTQYF
V: TRBV5-1; J: TRBJ2-7; length: 16; D: TRBD1; CDR3: CASSVRDGDRAYEQYF
V: TRBV7-9; J: TRBJ2-5; length: 15; D: .; CDR3: CASSLALSGFETQYF
V: TRBV28; J: TRBJ1-1; length: 18; D: .; CDR3: CASYPVLGGSPLNTEAFF
V: TRBV28; J: TRBJ2-2; length: 15; D: .; CDR3: CASRVDSPNTGELFF
V: TRBV7-9; J: TRBJ2-3; length: 13; D: .; CDR3: CASSPLQADTQYF
V: TRBV19; J: TRBJ1-6; length: 13; D: TRBD1; CDR3: CATTGTVNSPLHF
V: TRBV2; J: TRBJ2-5; length: 15; D: .; CDR3: CASVDGNQVRKTQYF
V: TRBV7-2; J: TRBJ1-1; length: 15; D: .; CDR3: CASSLRGTSPTEAFF
V: TRBV5-4; J: TRBJ1-2; length: 13; D: .; CDR3: CASSEDRVYGYTF
V: TRBV28; J: TRBJ1-3; length: 16; D: TRBD1; CDR3: CASNLGQGRYGNTIYF
V: TRBV6-5; J: TRBJ1-2; length: 12; D: .; CDR3: CASSYSGYGYTF
V: TRBV4-1; J: TRBJ2-2; length: 17; D: TRBD1; CDR3: CASSHPPGQANTGELFF
V: TRBV6-4; J: TRBJ1-2; length: 14; D: .; CDR3: CASSDSTGIYGYTF
V: TRBV7-9; J: TRBJ2-2; length: 14; D: TRBD1; CDR3: CASRPQGSTGELFF
V: TRBV19; J: TRBJ2-6; length: 18; D: TRBD1; CDR3: CASSTETGNPSGANVLTF
V: TRBV9; J: TRBJ2-5; length: 15; D: TRBD2; CDR3: CASSVLAGKQETQYF
V: TRBV19; J: TRBJ2-4; length: 14; D: .; CDR3: CASSTQGQKNIQYF
V: TRBV4-1; J: TRBJ1-4; length: 15; D: TRBD1; CDR3: CASSHLGQGDEKLFF
V: TRBV27; J: TRBJ2-5; length: 17; D: TRBD2; CDR3: CASSLGLAGGRLETQYF
V: TRBV9; J: TRBJ2-1; length: 16; D: .; CDR3: CASSVVTGTIGNEQFF
V: TRBV2; J: TRBJ2-1; length: 13; D: .; CDR3: CASSADRYNEQFF
V: TRBV5-6; J: TRBJ2-5; length: 15; D: TRBD2; CDR3: CASSLVGLAEETQYF
V: TRBV20-1; J: TRBJ2-1; length: 11; D: TRBD2; CDR3: CSVLTSGAEFF